Listed below are T cell receptor beta chains from one sample, sequenced in a study of a mutant IDH1 vaccine in newly diagnosed glioma. Libraries were prepared by immunoSEQ multiplex PCR; TCRdb keeps only in-frame clonotypes and omits some of them. The sample shows 40,000 to 55,000 clones, roughly 78% of them seen only once. These receptors are not linked to any known antigen. Source: PBMCs, taken from a glioma patient whose treatment included an IDH1 peptide vaccine. The source of these receptors is a middle-aged man with glioma. Both conserved end residues are part of each CDR3. The D gene is left open where the match is weak. Part of the rows lack a size; the others show once, few, many or a class for expanded clones.

>NA|TRBJ1-1|TRBV29-1|NA
TGCAGCACCCCAGGAGGGACTGAAGCTTTCTTT
CSTPGGTEAFF
>NA|TRBJ1-2|TRBV20-1|NA
TGCAGTGCTAGAGGGGGGGGCGGCTACACCTTC
CSARGGGGYTF
>NA|TRBJ2-2|TRBV2|NA
TGTGCCAGCAGTGAGGGCAGGACCGGGGAGCTGTTTTTT
CASSEGRTGELFF
>NA|TRBJ2-1|TRBV4-1|once
TGCGCCAGCAGCCAAGATACGGGGGAGTACAATGAGCAGTTCTTC
CASSQDTGEYNEQFF
>NA|TRBJ2-2|TRBV29-1|NA
TGCAGCGTTGACTCATACCTGGGCGCCGGGGAGCTGTTTTTT
CSVDSYLGAGELFF
>NA|TRBJ2-2|TRBV7-2|NA
TGTGCCAGCAGCTTAAGTGGGCTGGTAAACACCGGGGAGCTGTTTTTT
CASSLSGLVNTGELFF
>TRBD1|TRBJ1-5|TRBV7-2|NA
TGTGCCAGCAGCTTGGACAGGGGACGGGGACAGCCCCAGCATTTT
CASSLDRGRGQPQHF
>TRBD2|TRBJ2-3|TRBV5-4|NA
TGTGCCAGCAGCCAGACGACTAGCGGGGATAGCACAGATACGCAGTATTTT
CASSQTTSGDSTDTQYF
>TRBD1|TRBJ1-5|TRBV7-9|NA
TGTGCCAGCAGCTTATCAGGGGGCCTAAGCAATCAGCCCCAGCATTTT
CASSLSGGLSNQPQHF
>NA|TRBJ1-5|TRBV27|NA
TGTGCCAGCAGTCCTTCACGGGAGAATCAGCCCCAGCATTTT
CASSPSRENQPQHF
>TRBD2|TRBJ2-7|TRBV6-5|NA
TGTGCCAGCAGTTACGGCGGGGGATCCCCCTACGAGCAGTACTTC
CASSYGGGSPYEQYF
>NA|TRBJ2-5|TRBV30|NA
TGTGCCTGGAGTGTACAGGGAGAGACCCAGTACTTC
CAWSVQGETQYF
>NA|TRBJ1-4|TRBV15|NA
TGTGCCACCAGCAGAGATGGGGGGGGCGCGGATGAAAAACTGTTTTTT
CATSRDGGGADEKLFF
>NA|TRBJ2-3|TRBV7-9|NA
TGTGCCAGCAGCTACAAGGACAACACAGATACGCAGTATTTT
CASSYKDNTDTQYF
>NA|TRBJ2-1|TRBV15|NA
TGTGCCACCCGGGACATATTATACAATGAGCAGTTCTTC
CATRDILYNEQFF
>NA|TRBJ2-7|TRBV9|NA
TGTGCCAGCAGCGTAGCTACGGGAAGCTACGAGCAGTACTTC
CASSVATGSYEQYF